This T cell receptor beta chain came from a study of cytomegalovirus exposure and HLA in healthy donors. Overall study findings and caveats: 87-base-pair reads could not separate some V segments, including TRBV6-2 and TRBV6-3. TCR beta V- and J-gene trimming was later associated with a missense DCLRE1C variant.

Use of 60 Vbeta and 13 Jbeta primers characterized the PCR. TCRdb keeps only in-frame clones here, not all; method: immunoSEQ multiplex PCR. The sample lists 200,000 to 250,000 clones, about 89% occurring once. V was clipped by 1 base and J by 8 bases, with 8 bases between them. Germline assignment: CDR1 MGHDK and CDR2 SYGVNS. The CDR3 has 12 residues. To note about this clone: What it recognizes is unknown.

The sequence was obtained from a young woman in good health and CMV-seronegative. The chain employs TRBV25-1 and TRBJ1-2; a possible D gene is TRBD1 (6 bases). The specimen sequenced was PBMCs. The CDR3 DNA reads TGTGCCAGCAGTGAATCAGGGGTCGGCTACACCTTC. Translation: CASSESGVGYTF.